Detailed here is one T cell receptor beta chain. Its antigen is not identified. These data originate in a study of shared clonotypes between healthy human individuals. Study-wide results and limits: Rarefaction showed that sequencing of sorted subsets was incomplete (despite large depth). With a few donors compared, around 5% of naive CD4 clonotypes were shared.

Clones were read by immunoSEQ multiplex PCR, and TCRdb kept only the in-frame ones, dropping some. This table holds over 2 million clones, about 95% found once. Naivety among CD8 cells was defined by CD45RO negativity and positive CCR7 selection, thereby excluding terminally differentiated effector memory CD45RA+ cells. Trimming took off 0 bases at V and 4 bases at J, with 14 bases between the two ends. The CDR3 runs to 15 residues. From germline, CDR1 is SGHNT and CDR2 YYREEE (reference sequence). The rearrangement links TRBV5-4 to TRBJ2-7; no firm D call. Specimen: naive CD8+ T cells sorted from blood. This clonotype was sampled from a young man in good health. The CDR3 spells CASSLGSAPGYEQYF. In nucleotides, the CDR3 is TGTGCCAGCAGCTTGGGGTCCGCCCCTGGGTACGAGCAGTACTTC.